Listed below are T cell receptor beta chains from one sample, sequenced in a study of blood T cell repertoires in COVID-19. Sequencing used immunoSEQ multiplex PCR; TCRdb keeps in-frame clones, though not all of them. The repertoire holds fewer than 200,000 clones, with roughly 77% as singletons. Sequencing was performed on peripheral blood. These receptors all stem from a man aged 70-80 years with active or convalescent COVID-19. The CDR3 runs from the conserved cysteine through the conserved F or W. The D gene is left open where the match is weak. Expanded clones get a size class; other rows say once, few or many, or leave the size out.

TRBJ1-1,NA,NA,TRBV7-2,TGTGCCAGCAGCTTCGGGCGGGACACTGAAGCTTTCTTT,CASSFGRDTEAFF
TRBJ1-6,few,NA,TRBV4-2,TGTGCCAGCAGCCAAGGGGCCTCGGGGAATTCACCCCTCCACTTT,CASSQGASGNSPLHF
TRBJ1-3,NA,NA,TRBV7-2,TGTGCCAGCAGCTTAGGGGGGGGTTCTGGAAACACCATATATTTT,CASSLGGGSGNTIYF
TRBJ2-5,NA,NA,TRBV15,TGTGCCACCAGGGTTTCAGGGCAGGGGGGAGAGACCCAGTACTTC,CATRVSGQGGETQYF
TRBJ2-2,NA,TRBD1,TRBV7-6,TGTGCCAGCAGCATAACAGGGGGTGCCGGGGAGCTGTTTTTT,CASSITGGAGELFF
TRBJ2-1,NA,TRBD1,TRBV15,TGTGCCACCAGCAGAGCGACAGGGGTCGAGCAGTTCTTC,CATSRATGVEQFF
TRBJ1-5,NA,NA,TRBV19,TGTGCCAGTACAAAGGGGGGCAATCAGCCCCAGCATTTT,CASTKGGNQPQHF
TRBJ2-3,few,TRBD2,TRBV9,TGTGCCAGCAGCGTAGAGGCGGGGGGGCAGACAGATACGCAGTATTTT,CASSVEAGGQTDTQYF
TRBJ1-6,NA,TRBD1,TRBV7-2,TGTGCCAGCAGCTTAGGGGACAGGGAAAATTCACCCCTCCACTTT,CASSLGDRENSPLHF
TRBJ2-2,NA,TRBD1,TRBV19,TGTGCCAGTAGCGCGACAGGGGGCACCGGGGAGCTGTTTTTT,CASSATGGTGELFF
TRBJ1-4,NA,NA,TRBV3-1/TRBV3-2,TGTGCCAGCAGCCGTTCCGGGAAGCTGTTTTTT,CASSRSGKLFF
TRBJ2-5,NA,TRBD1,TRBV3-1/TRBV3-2,TGTGCCAGCAGCCAGGGGACAGAAGAGACCCAGTACTTC,CASSQGTEETQYF
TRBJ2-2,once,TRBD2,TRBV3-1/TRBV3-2,TGTGCCAGCAGCTCCACATCGGGGGGGCCGTACACCGGGGAGCTGTTTTTT,CASSSTSGGPYTGELFF
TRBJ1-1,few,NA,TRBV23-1,TGCGCCAGCAGTCAATGTCCACGTCGGCGCTCACAGAGGGAGCTCTTT,CASSQCPRRRSQRELF
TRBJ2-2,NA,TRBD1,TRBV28,TGTGCCAGCAGTTTAGCAGGACAGGGCACCGGGGAGCTGTTTTTT,CASSLAGQGTGELFF
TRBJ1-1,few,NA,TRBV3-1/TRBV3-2,TGTGCCAGCAGCCTCGCAAACTTGAACACTGAAGCTTTCTTT,CASSLANLNTEAFF
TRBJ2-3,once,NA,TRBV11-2,TGTGCCAGCAGCTTATTTCGGGAGACAGATACGCAGTATTTT,CASSLFRETDTQYF
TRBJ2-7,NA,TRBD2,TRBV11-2,TGTGCCAGCAGCCAGGGACTAGCGGTCTACGAGCAGTACTTC,CASSQGLAVYEQYF